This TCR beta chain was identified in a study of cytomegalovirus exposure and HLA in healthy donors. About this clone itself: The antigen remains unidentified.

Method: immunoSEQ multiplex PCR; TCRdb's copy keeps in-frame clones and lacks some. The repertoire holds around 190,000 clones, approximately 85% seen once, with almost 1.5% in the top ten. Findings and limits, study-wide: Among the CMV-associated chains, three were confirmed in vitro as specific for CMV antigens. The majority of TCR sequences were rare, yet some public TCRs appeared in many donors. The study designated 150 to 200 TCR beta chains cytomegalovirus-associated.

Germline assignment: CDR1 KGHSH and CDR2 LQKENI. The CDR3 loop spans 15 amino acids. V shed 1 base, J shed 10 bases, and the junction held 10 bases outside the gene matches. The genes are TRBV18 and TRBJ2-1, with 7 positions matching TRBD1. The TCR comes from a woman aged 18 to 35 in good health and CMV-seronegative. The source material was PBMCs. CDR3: CASSPRDRVLGEQFF. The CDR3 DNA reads TGTGCCAGCTCACCACGAGACAGGGTTTTGGGCGAGCAGTTCTTC.